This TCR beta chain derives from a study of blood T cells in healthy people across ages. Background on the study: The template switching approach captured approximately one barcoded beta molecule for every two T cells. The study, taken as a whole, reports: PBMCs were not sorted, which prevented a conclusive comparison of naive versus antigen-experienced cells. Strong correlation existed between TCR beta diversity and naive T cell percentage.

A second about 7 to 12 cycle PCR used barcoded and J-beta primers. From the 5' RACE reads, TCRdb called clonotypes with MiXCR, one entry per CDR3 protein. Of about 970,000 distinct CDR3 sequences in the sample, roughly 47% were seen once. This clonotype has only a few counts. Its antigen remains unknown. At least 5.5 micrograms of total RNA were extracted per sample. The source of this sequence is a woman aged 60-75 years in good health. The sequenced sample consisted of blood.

In DNA, the CDR3 is TGTGCCAGCAGGCTAGCGGGAACACGTCCAGATACGCAGTATTTT. Translated: CASRLAGTRPDTQYF. The chain links TRBV27 to TRBJ2-3; 9 positions agree with TRBD2. This CDR3 contains 15 residues. CDR1 is MNHEY, CDR2 SMNVEV, per germline (reference sequence). V was pared by 6 bases and J by 4 bases, with 8 bases of the junction left unmatched.